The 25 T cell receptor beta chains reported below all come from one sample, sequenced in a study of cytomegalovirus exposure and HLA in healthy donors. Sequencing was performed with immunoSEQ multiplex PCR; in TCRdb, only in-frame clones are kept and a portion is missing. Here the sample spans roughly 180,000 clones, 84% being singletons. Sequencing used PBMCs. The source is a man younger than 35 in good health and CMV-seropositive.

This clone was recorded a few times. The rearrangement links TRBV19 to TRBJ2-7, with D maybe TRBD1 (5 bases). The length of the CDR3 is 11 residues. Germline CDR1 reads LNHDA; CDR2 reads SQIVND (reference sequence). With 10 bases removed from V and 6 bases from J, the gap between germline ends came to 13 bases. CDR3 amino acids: CATRSGREQYF. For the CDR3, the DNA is TGTGCCACTCGATCAGGGCGCGAGCAGTACTTC.

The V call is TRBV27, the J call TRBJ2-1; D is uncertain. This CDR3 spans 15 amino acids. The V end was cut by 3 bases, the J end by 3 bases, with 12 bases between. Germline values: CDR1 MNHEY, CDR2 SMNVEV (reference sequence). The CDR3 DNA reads TGTGCCAGCAGTTTGGGCAGGTTAGACTACAATGAGCAGTTCTTC. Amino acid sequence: CASSLGRLDYNEQFF.

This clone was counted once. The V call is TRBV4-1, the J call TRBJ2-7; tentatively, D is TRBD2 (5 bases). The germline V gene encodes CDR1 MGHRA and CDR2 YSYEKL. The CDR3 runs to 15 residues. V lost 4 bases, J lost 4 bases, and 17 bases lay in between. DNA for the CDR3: TGCGCCAGCAGCCTAGTTCTGGACGGGAAATACGAGCAGTACTTC. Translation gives CASSLVLDGKYEQYF.

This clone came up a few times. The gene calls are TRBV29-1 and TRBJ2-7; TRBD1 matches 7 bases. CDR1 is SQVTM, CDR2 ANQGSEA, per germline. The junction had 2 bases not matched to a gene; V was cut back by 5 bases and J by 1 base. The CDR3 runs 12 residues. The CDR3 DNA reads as TGCAGCGTTATGACAGGGTCCTACGAGCAGTACTTC. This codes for CSVMTGSYEQYF.

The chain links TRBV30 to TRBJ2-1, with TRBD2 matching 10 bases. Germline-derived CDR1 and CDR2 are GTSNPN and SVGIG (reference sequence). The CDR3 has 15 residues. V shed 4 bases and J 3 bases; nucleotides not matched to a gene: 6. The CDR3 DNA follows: TGTGCCTGGAACCCACTAGCGGGGTTCTACAATGAGCAGTTCTTC. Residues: CAWNPLAGFYNEQFF.

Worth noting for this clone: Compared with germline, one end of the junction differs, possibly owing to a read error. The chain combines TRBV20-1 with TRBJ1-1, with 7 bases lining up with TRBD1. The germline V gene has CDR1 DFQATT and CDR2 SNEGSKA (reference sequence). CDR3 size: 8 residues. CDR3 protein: CSEGQRNF. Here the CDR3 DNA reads TGCAGCGAGGGACAGAGAAACTTT.

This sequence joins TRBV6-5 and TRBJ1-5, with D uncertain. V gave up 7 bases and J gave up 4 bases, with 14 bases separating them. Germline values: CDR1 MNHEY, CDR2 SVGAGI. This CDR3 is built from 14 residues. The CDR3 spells CASTLGVENQPQHF. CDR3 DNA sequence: TGTGCCAGCACCCTCGGCGTGGAGAATCAGCCCCAGCATTTT.

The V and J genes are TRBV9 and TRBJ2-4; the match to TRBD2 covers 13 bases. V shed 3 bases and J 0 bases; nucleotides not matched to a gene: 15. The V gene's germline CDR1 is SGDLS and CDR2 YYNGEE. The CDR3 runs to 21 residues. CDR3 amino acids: CASSDRRVGTSGILAKNIQYF. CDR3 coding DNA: TGTGCCAGCAGCGACCGACGAGTAGGGACTAGCGGGATCCTAGCCAAAAACATTCAGTACTTC.

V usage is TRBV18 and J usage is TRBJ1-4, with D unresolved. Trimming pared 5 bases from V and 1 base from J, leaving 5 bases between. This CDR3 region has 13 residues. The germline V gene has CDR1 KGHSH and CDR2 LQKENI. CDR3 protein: CASSTGTNEKLFF. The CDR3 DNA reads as TGTGCCAGCTCAACGGGAACTAATGAAAAACTGTTTTTT.

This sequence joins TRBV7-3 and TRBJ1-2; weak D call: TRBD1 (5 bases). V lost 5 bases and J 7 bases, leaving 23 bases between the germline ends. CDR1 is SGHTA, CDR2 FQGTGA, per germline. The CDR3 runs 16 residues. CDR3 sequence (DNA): TGTGCCAGCAGCCCCAACTCGGGAGGGGCAACGGGTGGCTACACCTTC. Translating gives CASSPNSGGATGGYTF. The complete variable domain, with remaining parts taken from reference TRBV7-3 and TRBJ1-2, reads GAGVSQTPSNKVTEKGKYVELRCDPISGHTALYWYRQSLGQGPEFLIYFQGTGAADDSGLPNDRFFAVRPEGSVSTLKIQRTERGDSAVYLCASSPNSGGATGGYTFGSGTRLTVV.

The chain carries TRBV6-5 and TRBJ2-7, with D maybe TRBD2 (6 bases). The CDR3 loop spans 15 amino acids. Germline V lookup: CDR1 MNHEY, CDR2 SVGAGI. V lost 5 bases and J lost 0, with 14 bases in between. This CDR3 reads CASSSPNSGSYEQYF. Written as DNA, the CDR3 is TGTGCCAGCAGTAGCCCTAATAGCGGCTCCTACGAGCAGTACTTC.

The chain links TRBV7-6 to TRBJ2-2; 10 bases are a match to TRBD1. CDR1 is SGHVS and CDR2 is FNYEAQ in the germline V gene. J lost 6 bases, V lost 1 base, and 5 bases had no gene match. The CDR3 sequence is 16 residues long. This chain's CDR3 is CASSLGGTGVAGELFF. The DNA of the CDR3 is TGTGCCAGCAGCTTAGGAGGGACAGGGGTGGCCGGGGAGCTGTTTTTT.

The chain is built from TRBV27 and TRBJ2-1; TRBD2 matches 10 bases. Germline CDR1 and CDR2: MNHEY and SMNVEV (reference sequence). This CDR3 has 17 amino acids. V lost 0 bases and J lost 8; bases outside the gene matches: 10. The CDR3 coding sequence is TGTGCCAGCAGTTTATCGTTGGGGACTAGCGCTTGGGATGAGCAGTTCTTC. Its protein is CASSLSLGTSAWDEQFF.

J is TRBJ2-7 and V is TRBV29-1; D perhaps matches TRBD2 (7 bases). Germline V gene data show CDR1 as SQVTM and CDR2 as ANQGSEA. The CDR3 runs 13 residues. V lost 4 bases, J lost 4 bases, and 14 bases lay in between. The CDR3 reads CSVVFRGAYEQYF. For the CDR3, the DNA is TGCAGCGTTGTATTTCGGGGGGCTTACGAGCAGTACTTC.

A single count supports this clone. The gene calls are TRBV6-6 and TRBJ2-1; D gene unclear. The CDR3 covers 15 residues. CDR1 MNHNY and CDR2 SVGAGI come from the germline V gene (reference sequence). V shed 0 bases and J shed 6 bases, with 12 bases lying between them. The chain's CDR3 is CASSYSSFTGNEQFF. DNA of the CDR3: TGTGCCAGCAGTTACTCGAGTTTTACTGGCAATGAGCAGTTCTTC.

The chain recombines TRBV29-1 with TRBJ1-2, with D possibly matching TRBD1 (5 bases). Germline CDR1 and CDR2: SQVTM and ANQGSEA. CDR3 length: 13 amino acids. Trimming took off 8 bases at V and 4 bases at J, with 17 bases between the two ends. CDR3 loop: CSSAAGGTYGYTF. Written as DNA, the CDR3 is TGCAGCTCTGCGGCCGGGGGAACCTATGGCTACACCTTC.

CDR3 loop: CASSRVWGGQPQHF. Here the CDR3 DNA reads TGTGCCAGCAGTCGCGTGTGGGGAGGTCAGCCCCAGCATTTT. V and J are TRBV6-5 and TRBJ1-5; D gene uncertain. Trimming cost V 5 bases and J 6 bases, with 14 bases left between them. This CDR3 comprises 14 residues. Germline values: CDR1 MNHEY, CDR2 SVGAGI.

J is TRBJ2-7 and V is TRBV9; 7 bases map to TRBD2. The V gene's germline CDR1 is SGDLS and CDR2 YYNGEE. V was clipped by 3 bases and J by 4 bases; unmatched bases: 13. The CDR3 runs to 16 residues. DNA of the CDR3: TGTGCCAGCAGCGCGGGAGGAGGGAGTCATCAGTACGAGCAGTACTTC. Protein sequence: CASSAGGGSHQYEQYF.

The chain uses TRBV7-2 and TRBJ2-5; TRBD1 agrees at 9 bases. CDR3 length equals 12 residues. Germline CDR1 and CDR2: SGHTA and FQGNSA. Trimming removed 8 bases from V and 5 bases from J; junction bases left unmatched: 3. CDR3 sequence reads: CASRQGGETQYF. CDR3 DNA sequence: TGTGCCAGCCGACAGGGGGGGGAGACCCAGTACTTC.

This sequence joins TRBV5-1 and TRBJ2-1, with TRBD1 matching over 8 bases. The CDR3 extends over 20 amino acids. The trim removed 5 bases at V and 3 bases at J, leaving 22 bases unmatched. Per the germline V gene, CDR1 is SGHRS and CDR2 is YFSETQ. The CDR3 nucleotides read TGCGCCAGCAGTGTGAGCGGACAGGGCTTTATGGGTATGGTCTACAATGAGCAGTTCTTC. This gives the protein CASSVSGQGFMGMVYNEQFF.

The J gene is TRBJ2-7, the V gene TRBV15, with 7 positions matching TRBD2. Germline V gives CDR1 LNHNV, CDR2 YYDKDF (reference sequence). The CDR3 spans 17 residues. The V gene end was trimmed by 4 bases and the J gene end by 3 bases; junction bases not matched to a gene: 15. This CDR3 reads CATSNSWLAEGIYEQYF. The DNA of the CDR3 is TGTGCCACCAGCAACTCTTGGCTAGCGGAGGGTATCTACGAGCAGTACTTC.

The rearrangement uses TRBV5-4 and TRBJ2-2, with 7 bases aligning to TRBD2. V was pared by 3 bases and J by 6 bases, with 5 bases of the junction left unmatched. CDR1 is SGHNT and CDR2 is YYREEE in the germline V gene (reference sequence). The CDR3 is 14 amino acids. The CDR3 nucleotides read TGTGCCAGCAGCTGGAGGGCGGGAGCCGGGGAGCTGTTTTTT. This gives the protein CASSWRAGAGELFF.

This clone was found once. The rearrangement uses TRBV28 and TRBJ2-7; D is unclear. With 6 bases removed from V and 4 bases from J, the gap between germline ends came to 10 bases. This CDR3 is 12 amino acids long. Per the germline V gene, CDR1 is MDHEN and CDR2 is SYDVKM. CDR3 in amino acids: CASSPPLYEQYF. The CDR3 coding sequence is TGTGCCAGCAGCCCCCCACTTTACGAGCAGTACTTC.

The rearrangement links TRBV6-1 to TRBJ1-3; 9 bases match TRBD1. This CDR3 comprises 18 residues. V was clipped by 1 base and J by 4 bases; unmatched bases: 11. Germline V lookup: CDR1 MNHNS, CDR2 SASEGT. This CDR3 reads CASSEGPPGQGTGNTIYF. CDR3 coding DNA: TGTGCCAGCAGTGAAGGACCGCCGGGACAGGGAACCGGAAACACCATATATTTT.

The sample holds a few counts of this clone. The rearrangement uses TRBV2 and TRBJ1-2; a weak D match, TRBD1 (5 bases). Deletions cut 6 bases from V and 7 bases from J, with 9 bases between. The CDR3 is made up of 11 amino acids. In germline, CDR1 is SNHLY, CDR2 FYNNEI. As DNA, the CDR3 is TGTGCCAGCAGGACAGATGCTGGCTACACCTTC. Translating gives CASRTDAGYTF.